The 27 T cell receptor beta chains below all came from one sample that was sequenced in a study of Graves' ophthalmopathy and Graves' hyperthyroidism. Transcripts of RNA were the source for amplifying TCR beta CDR3 regions. In the first round, RT-PCR was carried out with HTBI primers, and a multiplex PCR formed the second round. TCRdb fed the multiplex PCR reads into MiXCR, producing one record per CDR3 protein. The sample consists of 300,000 to 400,000 distinct CDR3 sequences, about a sixth of them appearing once. The specimen was peripheral blood. All receptors come from an adult man with Graves' ophthalmopathy.

This chain links TRBV28 with TRBJ1-1; 10 bases are a match to TRBD1. In germline, CDR1 is MDHEN, CDR2 SYDVKM. CDR3 length: 13 residues. V dropped 6 bases and J dropped 7; count of bases not matched to a gene: 5. The CDR3 DNA sequence: TGTGCCAGCAGCCGGGGACAGGGGAGTGAAGCTTTCTTT. Translated, it gives CASSRGQGSEAFF. The whole variable domain, remainder taken from reference TRBV28 and TRBJ1-1, is DVKVTQSSRYLVKRTGEKVFLECVQDMDHENMFWYRQDPGLGLRLIYFSYDVKMKEKGDIPEGYSVSREKKERFSLILESASTNQTSMYLCASSRGQGSEAFFGQGTRLTVV.

At least ten counts were recorded for this clonotype. V is TRBV30 and J is TRBJ1-2, with D tentatively TRBD1 (5 bases). The CDR3 extends over 12 amino acids. CDR1 is GTSNPN, CDR2 SVGIG, per germline (reference sequence). The CDR3 DNA is TGTGCTAGACCAGGGTACCACTATGGCTACACCTTC. This sequence encodes CARPGYHYGYTF.

There are many counts of this clonotype. The chain combines TRBV6-1 with TRBJ2-3; D is unclear. The V and J ends lost 8 bases and 5 bases respectively, with 14 bases between them. In germline, CDR1 is MNHNS, CDR2 SASEGT. The CDR3 is made up of 13 amino acids. CDR3 bases: TGTGCCAGCTGCCCTAGTGCAGGAGATACGCAGTATTTT. It codes for CASCPSAGDTQYF.

This clonotype was detected ten times or more. The chain uses TRBV6-5 and TRBJ1-5; 8 bases agree with TRBD1. CDR3 length: 15 amino acids. Trimming took 0 bases from V and 9 from J; bases not matched to a gene: 7. The V gene's germline CDR1 is MNHEY and CDR2 SVGAGI. The CDR3 sequence: CASSYSTGVSGPQHF. The DNA of the CDR3 is TGTGCCAGCAGTTACTCGACAGGGGTTAGTGGGCCCCAGCATTTT.

The chain couples TRBV20-1 to TRBJ2-5; 9 bases match TRBD2. The CDR3 is made up of 15 amino acids. V lost 3 bases, J lost 2 bases, and 7 bases stayed unmatched. CDR1 and CDR2 (germline): DFQATT, SNEGSKA (reference sequence). CDR3 DNA sequence: TGCAGTGCTAGGGACGGACTAGCGATACAAGAGACCCAGTACTTC. As protein: CSARDGLAIQETQYF.

This clonotype was seen many times. In DNA form, the CDR3 reads TGTGCCAGCAGTGAATGGGACAGGGGGCAGGGTGGGGCCAACGTCCTGACTTTC. Protein: CASSEWDRGQGGANVLTF. J is TRBJ2-6 and V is TRBV6-1; 12 bases are shared with TRBD1. The CDR3 sequence is 18 residues long. V was clipped by 2 bases and J by 3 bases; unmatched bases: 5. Looked up from germline, CDR1 is MNHNS and CDR2 is SASEGT.

This clonotype was recorded at least ten times. The V and J genes are TRBV6-1 and TRBJ1-1; TRBD1 agrees at 7 bases. The CDR3 covers 13 residues. CDR1 MNHNS and CDR2 SASEGT come from the germline V gene. The V and J ends lost 4 bases and 4 bases, in that order; junction bases with no gene match: 3. The CDR3 DNA reads TGTGCCAGCAGTGGGGCAGGGGGCACTGAAGCTTTCTTT. Translation gives CASSGAGGTEAFF.

This clonotype showed up many times. This chain connects TRBV7-8 to TRBJ2-2; 12 bases agree with TRBD2. Germline assignment: CDR1 SGHVS and CDR2 FQNEAQ. J was trimmed by 6 bases and V by 1 base; bases with no gene match: 3. The CDR3 has 16 residues. In nucleotides, the CDR3 is TGTGCCAGCAGCTTAGAGGCTAGCGGGAGGGCCGGGGAGCTGTTTTTT. Protein product: CASSLEASGRAGELFF.

The chain couples TRBV27 to TRBJ1-5; a weak D match, TRBD1 (5 bases). There are 13 residues in the CDR3. V shed 2 bases and J shed 12 bases, with 14 bases lying between them. In germline, CDR1 is MNHEY, CDR2 SMNVEV (reference sequence). CDR3 nucleotides: TGTGCCAGCAGTTTAGGGACCCCGGGAAACCAGCATTTT. It codes for CASSLGTPGNQHF.

This clonotype occurred once. This CDR3 reads CASSEGSAITGELFF. CDR3 nucleotide sequence: TGTGCCAGCAGTGAAGGTTCAGCCATCACCGGGGAGCTGTTTTTT. The rearrangement joins TRBV6-1 to TRBJ2-2; D gene uncertain. The V gene lost 1 base and the J gene lost 4 bases, with 10 bases spanning the gap. The CDR3 loop spans 15 amino acids. Germline V gene sequence: CDR1 MNHNS, CDR2 SASEGT.

A note on this clonotype: One end of the junction does not line up with germline, which may come from a read error. V and J are TRBV29-1 and TRBJ2-6, with 10 bases matching TRBD1. There are 16 residues in the CDR3. Germline V gene data show CDR1 as SQVTM and CDR2 as ANQGSEA. The CDR3 reads CSAAPTGGSGANVPTF. The CDR3 region has the DNA TGCAGCGCCGCCCCGACAGGGGGCTCTGGGGCCAACGTCCCGACTTTC. Combining the CDR3 with reference TRBV29-1 and TRBJ2-6 gives the whole variable domain SAVISQKPSRDICQRGTSLTIQCQVDSQVTMMFWYRQQPGQSLTLIATANQGSEATYESGFVIDKFPISRPNLTFSTLTVSNMSPEDSSIYLCSAAPTGGSGANVPTFGAGSRLTVL.

This clonotype was recorded many times. The rearrangement joins TRBV19 to TRBJ1-1; D unclear. V lost 5 bases to trimming and J lost 1 base, with 11 bases between them. The CDR3 sequence is 14 residues long. CDR1 LNHDA and CDR2 SQIVND come from the germline V gene (reference sequence). CDR3 DNA: TGTGCCAGTAGTCCCACACTGGGGAACACTGAAGCTTTCTTT. As protein: CASSPTLGNTEAFF.

This clonotype came up many times. The chain employs TRBV5-1 and TRBJ1-1; the D gene is possibly TRBD1 (6 bases). Germline loops: CDR1 SGHRS, CDR2 YFSETQ. V shed 4 bases and J shed 1 base, with 14 bases lying between them. The CDR3 extends over 15 amino acids. CDR3: CASSNTKGQNTEAFF. DNA for the CDR3: TGCGCCAGCAGCAATACTAAGGGACAGAACACTGAAGCTTTCTTT.

This chain joins TRBV5-1 and TRBJ2-5; no definite D call. The germline V and J ends were trimmed by 0 bases and 5 bases, with 11 bases remaining between them. CDR1 and CDR2 from the germline V gene are SGHRS and YFSETQ. The CDR3 spans 14 residues. The CDR3 DNA sequence: TGCGCCAGCAGCTTGGACGTGATTCGGGAGACCCAGTACTTC. Amino acids: CASSLDVIRETQYF.

The table lists this clonotype with many counts. The genes are TRBV20-1 and TRBJ2-5; D gene ambiguous. V was cut by 7 bases and J by 1 base, with 10 bases left in between. This CDR3 has 12 amino acids. Looked up from germline, CDR1 is DFQATT and CDR2 is SNEGSKA (reference sequence). CDR3 bases: TGCAGTGGATCATGGGTCCAAGAGACCCAGTACTTC. Translating it yields CSGSWVQETQYF.

In its sample, this clonotype was seen many times. J is TRBJ2-5 and V is TRBV15; 7 positions match TRBD2. Unmatched junction bases numbered 3, after V lost 5 bases and J lost 3 bases. The CDR3 has 13 amino acids. Germline CDR1 is LNHNV and CDR2 is YYDKDF (reference sequence). CDR3 sequence (DNA): TGTGCCACCAGCCGGACTAGTGAAGAGACCCAGTACTTC. Its translation is CATSRTSEETQYF. The whole variable domain, filled in from reference TRBV15 and TRBJ2-5, reads DAMVIQNPRYQVTQFGKPVTLSCSQTLNHNVMYWYQQKSSQAPKLLFHYYDKDFNNEADTPDNFQSRRPNTSFCFLDIRSPGLGDTAMYLCATSRTSEETQYFGPGTRLLVL.

This clonotype has a count of ten or more. This chain joins TRBV20-1 and TRBJ1-5; TRBD1 matches 9 bases. V was clipped by 3 bases and J by 6 bases; unmatched bases: 6. Germline V gives CDR1 DFQATT, CDR2 SNEGSKA (reference sequence). This CDR3 contains 14 residues. The CDR3 protein is CSASRGQGAQPQHF. The CDR3 DNA sequence: TGCAGTGCTAGTCGGGGACAGGGCGCTCAGCCCCAGCATTTT.

The CDR3 nucleotides read TGTGCCTGTCCACGACTCACCGGGGAGCTGTTTTTT. Translation gives CACPRLTGELFF. The rearrangement uses TRBV30 and TRBJ2-2; D unclear. V was shortened by 6 bases and J by 4 bases, with 9 bases between the two germline ends. Germline-derived CDR1 and CDR2 are GTSNPN and SVGIG (reference sequence). The CDR3 contains 12 residues.

This clonotype has ten or more counts. V is TRBV15 and J is TRBJ1-5, with D possibly TRBD1 on 6 matching bases. Germline V lookup: CDR1 LNHNV, CDR2 YYDKDF (reference sequence). V lost 1 base to trimming and J lost 6 bases, with 19 bases between them. There are 17 residues in the CDR3. The chain's CDR3 is CATSRGRGARVPQPQHF. The CDR3 DNA reads as TGTGCCACCAGCAGAGGGCGGGGGGCGAGGGTCCCTCAGCCCCAGCATTTT. Using reference TRBV15 and TRBJ1-5 for the parts outside the CDR3, the full variable domain is DAMVIQNPRYQVTQFGKPVTLSCSQTLNHNVMYWYQQKSSQAPKLLFHYYDKDFNNEADTPDNFQSRRPNTSFCFLDIRSPGLGDTAMYLCATSRGRGARVPQPQHFGDGTRLSIL.

This clonotype was recorded many times. V usage is TRBV6-5 and J usage is TRBJ1-2, with no clear D. V dropped 3 bases and J dropped 7 bases, with 9 bases sitting between them. The length of the CDR3 is 12 residues. Germline CDR1 is MNHEY and CDR2 is SVGAGI. The CDR3 DNA follows: TGTGCCAGCAGTTATTTCGATGGTGGCTACACCTTC. Translating it yields CASSYFDGGYTF.

This clonotype is labeled as medium-sized. The CDR3 protein is CASSYANIPGLSNSPLHF. DNA of the CDR3: TGTGCCAGCAGTTATGCAAATATACCGGGACTATCAAATTCACCCCTCCACTTT. The chain uses TRBV6-5 and TRBJ1-6, with a possible D match to TRBD1 (5 bases). V was trimmed by 3 bases and J by 7 bases, leaving 22 bases between them. CDR1 and CDR2 (germline): MNHEY, SVGAGI. The CDR3 extends over 18 amino acids.

This clonotype showed up many times. The chain couples TRBV6-1 to TRBJ2-5, with a weak D call TRBD1 (6 bases). This CDR3 has 13 amino acids. Germline V gene lookup returns CDR1 MNHNS and CDR2 SASEGT. With 6 bases removed from V and 7 bases from J, the gap between germline ends came to 15 bases. The CDR3 is CASRPHREGTQYF. The CDR3 nucleotides read TGTGCCAGCAGGCCACACAGGGAAGGGACCCAGTACTTC.

The chain recombines TRBV6-5 with TRBJ1-3; 7 bases map to TRBD1. Losses at the gene ends were 5 bases for V and 2 bases for J; bases not matched to a gene: 3. The CDR3 totals 14 residues. In germline, CDR1 is MNHEY, CDR2 SVGAGI. The CDR3 DNA follows: TGTGCCAGCAGTCACACAGGGGCTGGAAACACCATATATTTT. Translating it yields CASSHTGAGNTIYF.

This clonotype was picked up a small number of times. V is TRBV10-1 and J is TRBJ2-7, with 12 bases lining up with TRBD2. Germline V lookup: CDR1 WNHNN, CDR2 SYGVQD (reference sequence). The CDR3 is 14 amino acids. After removal of 5 bases from V and 7 bases from J, the junction contained 6 bases not matched to a gene. The CDR3 reads CASSSRLAGEEQYF. The CDR3 DNA sequence: TGCGCCAGCAGTTCGAGACTAGCGGGAGAGGAGCAGTACTTC.

There are many counts of this clonotype. The chain is built from TRBV10-3 and TRBJ1-1; no definite D call. Germline V lookup: CDR1 ENHRY, CDR2 SYGVKD. The CDR3 has 15 amino acids. Between the trimmed V and J ends, which lost 6 bases and 8 bases, there was a span of 22 bases. The CDR3 region is CAIRNPGTDGVEAFF. The CDR3 DNA reads TGTGCCATCAGGAATCCGGGAACTGACGGCGTGGAAGCTTTCTTT.

The sample holds many counts of this clonotype. This may be a read error, as it is one base from a much larger clone. This rearrangement joins TRBV28 to TRBJ1-1, with D perhaps TRBD1 (5 bases). CDR1 MDHEN and CDR2 SYDVKM come from the germline V gene. The V gene lost 3 bases and the J gene lost 10 bases, with 18 bases spanning the gap. The CDR3 has 14 residues. The CDR3, as DNA: TGTGCCAGCAGTTTCGGTGGGGCGAGAGCTGGAGCTTTCTTT. The encoded protein is CASSFGGARAGAFF. Combining the CDR3 with reference TRBV28 and TRBJ1-1 gives the whole variable domain DVKVTQSSRYLVKRTGEKVFLECVQDMDHENMFWYRQDPGLGLRLIYFSYDVKMKEKGDIPEGYSVSREKKERFSLILESASTNQTSMYLCASSFGGARAGAFFGQGTRLTVV.

This clonotype has ten or more counts. The CDR3 reads CSVGASGRETQFF. In DNA form, the CDR3 reads TGCAGCGTTGGGGCCTCGGGTCGGGAGACCCAGTTCTTC. V gene TRBV29-1 combines with J gene TRBJ2-5; tentatively, D is TRBD2 (6 bases). The end of the DNA fits TRBJ2-1 better, so the J call may be wrong. Germline CDR1 is SQVTM and CDR2 is ANQGSEA. The CDR3 consists of 13 residues.